The 25 T cell receptor beta chains listed next were all sequenced from one sample in a study of early T cells in non-severe SARS-CoV-2 infection. TCRdb recomputed calls from the 5' RACE reads with MiXCR, one row per CDR3 protein. The data show about 98,000 distinct CDR3 sequences, 9.5% to 11% seen once. Specimen: whole blood. All receptors derive from an adult who was a healthcare worker with PCR-confirmed SARS-CoV-2 infection or an uninfected control (not recorded which).

V is TRBV11-3 and J is TRBJ1-4, with D unresolved. Trimming took off 3 bases at V and 0 bases at J, with 5 bases between the two ends. This CDR3 comprises 14 residues. Germline V gene sequence: CDR1 SGHNT, CDR2 YENEEA. The chain's CDR3 is CASSLWATNEKLFF. In nucleotides, the CDR3 is TGTGCCAGCAGCTTGTGGGCAACTAATGAAAAACTGTTTTTT.

In this sample, this clonotype turned up a few times. The chain has TRBV6-6 and TRBJ1-4; D is ambiguous. The CDR3 extends over 12 amino acids. V lost 2 bases and J 8 bases, leaving 6 bases between the germline ends. Germline CDR1 reads MNHNY; CDR2 reads SVGAGI (reference sequence). The DNA of the CDR3 is TGTGCCAGCAGTTACCCGTCGGAAAAACTGTTTTTT. It translates to CASSYPSEKLFF.

This rearrangement joins TRBV29-1 to TRBJ2-7; D remains ambiguous. V was trimmed by 5 bases and J by 2 bases, leaving 7 bases between them. This CDR3 is 11 amino acids long. CDR1 SQVTM and CDR2 ANQGSEA come from the germline V gene. The CDR3 nucleotides are TGCAGCGTTCGGGCAGCCTACGAGCAGTACTTC. Its translation is CSVRAAYEQYF.

The rearrangement joins TRBV20-1 to TRBJ1-4; 8 nucleotides match TRBD1. CDR1 and CDR2 from the germline V gene are DFQATT and SNEGSKA (reference sequence). Trimming removed 5 bases from V and 3 bases from J; junction bases left unmatched: 5. The CDR3 totals 14 residues. As DNA, the CDR3 is TGCAGTGCTGCCGGACAGGGCCCTAATGAAAAACTGTTTTTT. Residues: CSAAGQGPNEKLFF.

The chain carries TRBV7-2 and TRBJ1-1, with TRBD1 as a possible D gene (5 bases). The germline V gene has CDR1 SGHTA and CDR2 FQGNSA. Between the trimmed V and J ends, which lost 5 bases and 5 bases, there was a span of 18 bases. CDR3 size: 15 residues. CDR3 in DNA: TGTGCCAGCAGCGCCCCCAGGGAAAGAAGGACTGAAGCTTTCTTT. Its translation: CASSAPRERRTEAFF.

This clonotype has only a few counts. The chain has TRBV5-1 and TRBJ1-2; weak D call: TRBD1 (6 bases). The V gene lost 3 bases and the J gene lost 7 bases, with 13 bases spanning the gap. The CDR3 has 13 amino acids. In germline, CDR1 is SGHRS, CDR2 YFSETQ. The CDR3 region is CASSYGTNAGYTF. The CDR3 bases are TGCGCCAGCAGCTACGGGACAAACGCTGGCTACACCTTC. Looking up the rest from reference TRBV5-1 and TRBJ1-2 gives the full variable domain: KAGVTQTPRYLIKTRGQQVTLSCSPISGHRSVSWYQQTPGQGLQFLFEYFSETQRNKGNFPGRFSGRQFSNSRSEMNVSTLELGDSALYLCASSYGTNAGYTFGSGTRLTVV.

The table lists this clonotype with a few counts. The chain carries TRBV6-1 and TRBJ2-7; 8 bases are a match to TRBD2. The CDR3 has 14 residues. Trimming took 10 bases from V and 10 from J; bases not matched to a gene: 18. Germline CDR1 is MNHNS and CDR2 is SASEGT. CDR3 sequence reads: CAIRPDGTRLSQYF. The CDR3 nucleotides are TGTGCCATCAGACCAGATGGGACTAGACTCTCCCAGTACTTC.

There are many counts of this clonotype. The chain uses TRBV5-1 and TRBJ1-2; D call uncertain. The CDR3 contains 14 residues. CDR1 is SGHRS and CDR2 is YFSETQ in the germline V gene. V was clipped by 0 bases and J by 3 bases, with 9 bases between them. The CDR3 here is CASSLGFGDYGYTF. CDR3 coding DNA: TGCGCCAGCAGCTTGGGGTTCGGAGACTATGGCTACACCTTC.

This clonotype was observed a few times. V and J are TRBV28 and TRBJ1-1, with 12 positions matching TRBD1. Trimming removed 11 bases from V and 6 bases from J; junction bases left unmatched: 7. The CDR3 has 13 residues. Germline V gene data show CDR1 as MDHEN and CDR2 as SYDVKM. The CDR3 DNA reads TGTGCCGGCAAGGGACAGGGGGCTGCTGAAGCTTTCTTT. Protein: CAGKGQGAAEAFF.

This clonotype was seen repeatedly, ten times or more. The chain couples TRBV9 to TRBJ1-5; D remains unclear. The CDR3 length is 14 residues. The V end lost 0 bases, the J end lost 3 bases, and 7 bases lay between the germline ends. The V gene's germline CDR1 is SGDLS and CDR2 YYNGEE. Written as DNA, the CDR3 is TGTGCCAGCAGCGTAGGAGGTCCCAATCAGCCCCAGCATTTT. It translates to CASSVGGPNQPQHF.

This clonotype has a handful of counts. The genes are TRBV6-1 and TRBJ2-7, with 8 positions matching TRBD1. Per germline, CDR1 MNHNS and CDR2 SASEGT. V dropped 8 bases and J dropped 3; count of bases not matched to a gene: 6. The CDR3 loop spans 13 amino acids. CDR3 region: CASGDRGDYEQYF. Written as DNA, the CDR3 is TGTGCCAGCGGAGACAGGGGAGACTACGAGCAGTACTTC.

The rearrangement uses TRBV7-9 and TRBJ2-7; a weak D match, TRBD1 (6 bases). Trimming stripped 2 bases from V and 0 bases from J, with 8 bases between. Germline V gene sequence: CDR1 SEHNR, CDR2 FQNEAQ (reference sequence). The CDR3 is 14 amino acids. CDR3 in amino acids: CASSLRGNSYEQYF. The CDR3 DNA sequence: TGTGCCAGCAGCTTAAGGGGGAACTCCTACGAGCAGTACTTC.

This chain links TRBV6-6 with TRBJ1-1, with D unclear. The CDR3 has 14 residues. V was cut by 2 bases and J by 1 base, with 8 bases left in between. CDR1 is MNHNY, CDR2 SVGAGI, per germline (reference sequence). DNA of the CDR3: TGTGCCAGCAGTTACGGTGCAGGGAACACTGAAGCTTTCTTT. This encodes CASSYGAGNTEAFF.

This clonotype occurred many times. CDR3 in amino acids: CASSYSIRGEGNTEAFF. The CDR3 nucleotides read TGTGCCAGCAGTTACTCGATCAGGGGAGAAGGTAACACTGAAGCTTTCTTT. The chain links TRBV6-6 to TRBJ1-1; D perhaps matches TRBD1 (6 bases). This CDR3 comprises 17 residues. V gave up 0 bases and J gave up 2 bases, with 16 bases separating them. In germline, CDR1 is MNHNY, CDR2 SVGAGI (reference sequence).

This clonotype appeared a single time. The CDR3 nucleotides are TGTGCCAGCAGCCCCACCCAGGGGTCGGGCAATCAGCCCCAGCATTTT. Translation gives CASSPTQGSGNQPQHF. J is TRBJ1-5 and V is TRBV12-3 or TRBV12-4, with D maybe TRBD1 (6 bases). V was clipped by 6 bases and J by 2 bases, with 17 bases between them. This CDR3 has 16 residues.

This clonotype showed up many times. The rearrangement uses TRBV5-1 and TRBJ2-2; 8 bases match TRBD2. The junction had 7 bases not matched to a gene; V was cut back by 3 bases and J by 6 bases. CDR3 length: 15 residues. In germline, CDR1 is SGHRS, CDR2 YFSETQ. Here the CDR3 reads CASSSEPGLAGELFF. CDR3 in DNA: TGCGCCAGCAGCTCGGAACCGGGACTAGCCGGGGAGCTGTTTTTT.

Many counts were recorded for this clonotype. The J gene is TRBJ2-5, the V gene TRBV11-2; 8 nucleotides line up with TRBD1. The germline V gene encodes CDR1 SGHAT and CDR2 FQNNGV. There are 14 residues in the CDR3. With 2 bases clipped from V and 5 bases from J, the junction kept 4 bases outside the gene matches. The CDR3 nucleotides are TGTGCCAGCAGCTTACGGACAGGGCTGGAGACCCAGTACTTC. Amino acid sequence: CASSLRTGLETQYF.

The sample holds a few counts of this clonotype. The chain links TRBV10-3 to TRBJ2-7, with 7 bases fitting TRBD1. The CDR3 loop spans 13 amino acids. V lost 5 bases, J lost 5 bases, and 6 bases stayed unmatched. Germline V CDR1 and CDR2: ENHRY, SYGVKD. The CDR3 spells CAISRTGNDEQYF. In nucleotides, the CDR3 is TGTGCCATCAGTCGGACAGGAAACGACGAGCAGTACTTC.

The rearrangement joins TRBV29-1 to TRBJ1-2; D is undetermined. V lost 0 bases to trimming and J lost 2 bases, with 1 base between them. The CDR3 runs 11 residues. Germline CDR1 reads SQVTM; CDR2 reads ANQGSEA. The CDR3 DNA reads TGCAGCGTTGAAGAGAACTATGGCTACACCTTC. It is translated as CSVEENYGYTF.

This clonotype has a count of ten or more. The chain links TRBV4-2 to TRBJ2-7; D is possibly TRBD1 or TRBD2 (5 bases each). Germline V gives CDR1 LGHNA, CDR2 YNFKEQ. The V gene lost 4 bases and the J gene lost 3 bases, with 25 bases spanning the gap. CDR3 length: 18 amino acids. The CDR3 bases are TGTGCCAGCAGCCGGGAAAACCCGGGACCCTCATTTGGCTACGAGCAGTACTTC. This codes for CASSRENPGPSFGYEQYF.

This clonotype was seen repeatedly, ten times or more. The rearrangement joins TRBV2 to TRBJ1-1; D gene ambiguous. The CDR3 is 14 amino acids. Trimming cost V 0 bases and J 4 bases, with 9 bases left between them. Germline V lookup: CDR1 SNHLY, CDR2 FYNNEI. The CDR3 region is CASSEAGGRTEAFF. DNA of the CDR3: TGTGCCAGCAGTGAAGCTGGAGGCCGCACTGAAGCTTTCTTT.

This clonotype was detected many times. The gene calls are TRBV29-1 and TRBJ1-6, with 9 positions matching TRBD1. With V trimmed by 4 bases and J by 5 bases, 3 bases remained unmatched. CDR3 length: 14 residues. The germline V gene has CDR1 SQVTM and CDR2 ANQGSEA. In nucleotides, the CDR3 is TGCAGCGTTGCTGACAGGGGGAATAATTCACCCCTCCACTTT. It yields the protein CSVADRGNNSPLHF.

The rearrangement links TRBV5-4 to TRBJ2-3; 14 bases map to TRBD2. The ends lost 4 bases at V and 6 bases at J; junction bases unmatched: 7. Germline CDR1 reads SGHNT; CDR2 reads YYREEE (reference sequence). This CDR3 comprises 16 residues. This CDR3 reads CASSMGLAGVSDTQYF. In DNA form, the CDR3 reads TGTGCCAGCAGCATGGGACTAGCGGGAGTGTCGGATACGCAGTATTTT.

J is TRBJ1-1 and V is TRBV6-6; D unclear. Deletions cut 3 bases from V and 8 bases from J, with 7 bases between. CDR3 size: 11 residues. Per germline, CDR1 MNHNY and CDR2 SVGAGI (reference sequence). CDR3 bases: TGTGCCAGCAGTTATCGTCTCGAAGCTTTCTTT. Its translation is CASSYRLEAFF.

The J gene is TRBJ1-5, the V gene TRBV12-3 or TRBV12-4; weak D call: TRBD1 (5 bases). V lost 6 bases, J lost 4 bases, and 10 bases lay in between. The CDR3 consists of 13 residues. The CDR3 loop is CASRGTANQPQHF. CDR3 in DNA: TGTGCCAGCAGAGGGACGGCAAATCAGCCCCAGCATTTT.